The clone carrying this TCR beta chain was observed a handful of times. Individual cDNA molecules (in the library) carried attached unique molecular identifiers. TCRdb reanalysed the RACE reads using MiXCR and keeps one entry per CDR3 protein. The data contain 300,000 to 350,000 distinct CDR3 sequences, around 6.9% of them singletons. The data derive from a study of human T cells and chemical hapten exposure. Study as a whole: Diphenylcyclopropenone was administered weekly to the scalp of patients throughout the roughly 24-week study. Per-sample variation in TCR yield stemmed mainly from small pooled library volume differences.

The sample's time point: patch test 1, 2 weeks after DPC sensitization. Treatment defined: therapeutic diphenylcyclopropenone sensitization with weekly scalp DPC. This CDR3 contains 13 residues. Trimming left V 3 bases short and J 7 bases short, with 12 bases between. The V gene's germline CDR1 is LGHNT and CDR2 FRNRAP. This sequence originates from a woman between 18 and 29 years old with alopecia areata. Some clones in this sample may be carry-over from other donors' samples. The chain links TRBV12-5 to TRBJ1-1; D is perhaps TRBD1 (6 bases). The source was whole blood, collected in connection with sensitization to the hapten diphenylcyclopropenone (DPC). The CDR3 bases are TGTGCTAGTGGTTTTTCAGGGGCCGATGAAGCTTTCTTT. Amino acids: CASGFSGADEAFF.